The T cell receptor beta chain under discussion was sequenced for a study of OX40 agonist ivuxolimab in advanced cancers. Produced via immunoSEQ multiplex PCR; TCRdb's table is partial and in-frame only. The sample lists fewer than 85,000 clones; 86% were seen once. Researchers took blood at baseline, on cycle 4 day 1, and on cycle 7 day 1. Germline CDR1 is LGHNA and CDR2 is YSLEER. The J segment lost 4 bases and the V segment lost 8 bases, leaving 4 bases of the junction unmatched. This CDR3 region has 13 residues. This specimen consisted of CD4+ or CD8+ T cells sorted from blood, obtained in a trial of the OX40 agonist ivuxolimab. The chain has TRBV4-3 and TRBJ2-7; 11 nucleotides match TRBD2. This clonotype was sampled from an adult with an advanced solid tumor such as melanoma, head and neck, liver or kidney cancer. The CDR3 nucleotides read TGCGCCAGCTCCAGGACTAGCGGGTACGAGCAGTACTTC. Translation gives CASSRTSGYEQYF.